This T cell receptor beta chain was profiled in a study of blood T cell repertoires in COVID-19. Across the study: Samples taken during acute and convalescent COVID-19 were collected in the United States, Italy and Spain.

This clone came up a few times. The CDR3 has 15 amino acids. Germline assignment: CDR1 LGHDT and CDR2 YNNKEL (reference sequence). V lost 2 bases to trimming and J lost 8 bases; unmatched junction nucleotides: 8. Methods used by the authors: The assay estimated nucleated cells by amplifying reference gene primers. Sequencing was performed with immunoSEQ multiplex PCR; in TCRdb, only in-frame clones are kept and a portion is missing. V, J and clone size derive from that table, while D and trimming were established from the DNA sequence. Among about 140,000 clones listed, 77% were seen once. Sequences were obtained from peripheral blood. The source is a woman aged 45-65 years with active or convalescent COVID-19. V usage is TRBV3-1 (or the pseudogene TRBV3-2) and J usage is TRBJ1-4, with 7 bases fitting TRBD1. The CDR3 loop is CASSQFTGEGEKLFF. The CDR3 nucleotides are TGTGCCAGCAGCCAATTTACAGGGGAAGGGGAAAAACTGTTTTTT.